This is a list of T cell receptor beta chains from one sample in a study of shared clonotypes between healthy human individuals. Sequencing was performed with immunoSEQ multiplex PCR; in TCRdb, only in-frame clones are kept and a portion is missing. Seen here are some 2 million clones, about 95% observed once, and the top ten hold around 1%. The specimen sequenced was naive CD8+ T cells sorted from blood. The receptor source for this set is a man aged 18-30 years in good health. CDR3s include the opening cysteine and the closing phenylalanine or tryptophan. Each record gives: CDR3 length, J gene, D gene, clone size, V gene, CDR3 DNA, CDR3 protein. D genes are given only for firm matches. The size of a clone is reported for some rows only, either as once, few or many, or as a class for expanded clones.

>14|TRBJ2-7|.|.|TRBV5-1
TGCGCCAGCAGCTTGGCCGGCAGCTCCTACGAGCAGTACTTC
CASSLAGSSYEQYF
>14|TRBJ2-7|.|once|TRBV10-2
TGCGCCAGCAGTGAGCGGGACGGTTCCTACGAGCAGTACTTC
CASSERDGSYEQYF
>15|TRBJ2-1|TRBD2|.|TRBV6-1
TGTGCCACCGAGACGAGCGGGGGGGGATACAATGAGCAGTTCTTC
CATETSGGGYNEQFF
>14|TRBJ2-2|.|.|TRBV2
TGTGCCAGCAGTGAGACCTCGCGGGCCGGGGAGCTGTTTTTT
CASSETSRAGELFF
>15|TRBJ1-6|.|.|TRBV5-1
TGCGCCAGCAGCTTACACCCGGATAATAATTCACCCCTCCACTTT
CASSLHPDNNSPLHF
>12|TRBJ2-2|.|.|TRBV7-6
TGTGCCAGCAGCTTAGCCCACGGGGAGCTGTTTTTT
CASSLAHGELFF
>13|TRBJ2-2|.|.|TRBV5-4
TGTGCCAGCCTAACAGATAACACCGGGGAGCTGTTTTTT
CASLTDNTGELFF
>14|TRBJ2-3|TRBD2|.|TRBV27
TGTGCCAGCAGCGGAGCGGGGTCCACAGATACGCAGTATTTT
CASSGAGSTDTQYF
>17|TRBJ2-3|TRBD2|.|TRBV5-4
TGTGCCAGCAGCTTGGTGGGACTAGCGGGGGACACAGATACGCAGTATTTT
CASSLVGLAGDTDTQYF
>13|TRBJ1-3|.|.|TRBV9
TGTGCCAGCAGCCCCTGGAGTGGAAACACCATATATTTT
CASSPWSGNTIYF
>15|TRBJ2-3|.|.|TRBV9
TGTGCCAGCAGCGTAGCGGGGGCCGAGGGGGATACGCAGTATTTT
CASSVAGAEGDTQYF
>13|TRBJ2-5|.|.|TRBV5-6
TGTGCCAGCAGCTTGGGTATCCAAGAGACCCAGTACTTC
CASSLGIQETQYF
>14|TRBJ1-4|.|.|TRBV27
TGTGCCAGCAGCCTCAGGGGAGGAGGTGAAAAACTGTTTTTT
CASSLRGGGEKLFF
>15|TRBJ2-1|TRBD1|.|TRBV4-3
TGCGCCAGCAGCCAAGTGGGGGACAGTTACAATGAGCAGTTCTTC
CASSQVGDSYNEQFF
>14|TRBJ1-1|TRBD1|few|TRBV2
TGTGCCAGCAGGGAGGGACAGGGGAACACTGAAGCTTTCTTT
CASREGQGNTEAFF
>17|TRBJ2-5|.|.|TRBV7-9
TGTGCCAGCAGCCCGAGTAATGGGGGTTTGTACCAAGAGACCCAGTACTTC
CASSPSNGGLYQETQYF
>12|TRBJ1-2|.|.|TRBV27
TGTGCCAGCAGTCCCGCGGGCTATGGCTACACCTTC
CASSPAGYGYTF
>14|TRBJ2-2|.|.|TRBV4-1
TGCGCCAGCAGCCAAGGCCCTAACACCGGGGAGCTGTTTTTT
CASSQGPNTGELFF
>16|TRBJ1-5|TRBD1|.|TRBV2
TGTGCCAGCAGTTCATCCTCCGGACAGGTCCCACAGCCCCAGCATTTT
CASSSSSGQVPQPQHF
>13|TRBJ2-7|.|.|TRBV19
TGTGCCAGTAGTATATTCTACTCCTACGAGCAGTACTTC
CASSIFYSYEQYF
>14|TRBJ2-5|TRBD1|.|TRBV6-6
TGTGCCAGCAGTCCATACAGGGGGCAAGAGACCCAGTACTTC
CASSPYRGQETQYF
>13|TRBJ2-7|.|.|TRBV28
TGTGCCATCCAAGCGGATACTTCCTACGAGCAGTACTTC
CAIQADTSYEQYF
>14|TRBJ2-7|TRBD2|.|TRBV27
TGTGCCAGCAGTTTAGAACTAGCGGGGTACGAGCAGTACTTC
CASSLELAGYEQYF
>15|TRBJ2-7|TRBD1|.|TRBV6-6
TGTGCCAGCAGTTACCGGACAGGGGGCTCCTACGAGCAGTACTTC
CASSYRTGGSYEQYF
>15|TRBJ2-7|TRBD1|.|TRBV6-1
TGTGCCAGCAGAGCCGGGGACAGGCTCCCCTACGAGCAGTACTTC
CASRAGDRLPYEQYF
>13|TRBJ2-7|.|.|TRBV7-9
TGTGCCAGCAGTTTGGACAGCAACTACGAGCAGTACTTC
CASSLDSNYEQYF
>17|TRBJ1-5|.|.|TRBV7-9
TGTGCCAGCAGCTTAGAATGGGGCAGTTATAGCAATCAGCCCCAGCATTTT
CASSLEWGSYSNQPQHF
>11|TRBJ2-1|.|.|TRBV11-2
TGTGCCAGCAGCGCGGGCGGTGAGCAGTTCTTC
CASSAGGEQFF
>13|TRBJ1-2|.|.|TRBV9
TGTGCCAGCCGGTCCCACCGGGACTATGGCTACACCTTC
CASRSHRDYGYTF
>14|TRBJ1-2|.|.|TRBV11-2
TGTGCCAGCAGCCCTCGACGTTCCGACTATGGCTACACCTTC
CASSPRRSDYGYTF
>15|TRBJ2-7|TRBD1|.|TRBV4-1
TGCGCCAGCAGCCACCTCGACAGGGCGGGCTACGAGCAGTACTTC
CASSHLDRAGYEQYF
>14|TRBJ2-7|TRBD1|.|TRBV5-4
TGTGCCAGCAGCCGCCGGGACAGGGTCTACGAGCAGTACTTC
CASSRRDRVYEQYF
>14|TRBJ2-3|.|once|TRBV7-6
TGTGCCAGCAGCTTGAGCGGGTCCACAGATACGCAGTATTTT
CASSLSGSTDTQYF
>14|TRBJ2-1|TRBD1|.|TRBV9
TGTGCCAGCAGCTCACAGGGGTCCGACAATGAGCAGTTCTTC
CASSSQGSDNEQFF
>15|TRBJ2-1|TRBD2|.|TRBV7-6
TGTGCCAGCAGCTCCCTAGCGGGGCCTGGGAATGAGCAGTTCTTC
CASSSLAGPGNEQFF
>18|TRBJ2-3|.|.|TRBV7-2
TGTGCCAGCAGCTTGGTCCATGGCGGGCTCCTAAACACAGATACGCAGTATTTT
CASSLVHGGLLNTDTQYF
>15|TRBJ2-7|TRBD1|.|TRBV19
TGTGCCCAGGGGGCTGGGGGACGCTTCTCCTACGAGCAGTACTTC
CAQGAGGRFSYEQYF
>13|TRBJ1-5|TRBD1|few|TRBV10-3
TGTGCCACTGAGGACAGGAGCAATCAGCCCCAGCATTTT
CATEDRSNQPQHF
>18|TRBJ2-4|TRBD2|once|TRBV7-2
TGTGCCAGCAGCTTACCCCCCCAAGCGGGGCCAGCCAAAAACATTCAGTACTTC
CASSLPPQAGPAKNIQYF
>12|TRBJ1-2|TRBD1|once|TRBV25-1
TGTGCCAGTGCAGGGGGCGTTAATGGCTACACCTTC
CASAGGVNGYTF
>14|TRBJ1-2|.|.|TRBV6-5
TGTGCCAGCAGTTACTCGGAGGGGCCCTATGGCTACACCTTC
CASSYSEGPYGYTF